Sequencing of this TCR beta chain was carried out in a study of radiotherapy plus CTLA-4 blockade in lung cancer. The CDR3 consists of 16 residues. Germline CDR1 reads SGHRS; CDR2 reads YFSETQ. V trimming: 4 bases; J trimming: 5 bases; junction bases outside the gene matches: 9. Clones were sequenced by immunoSEQ multiplex PCR, and TCRdb holds only the in-frame ones, with some missing. The sample has 90,000 to 100,000 clones, approximately 78% seen once. The genes are TRBV5-1 and TRBJ2-5, with TRBD2 identical over 12 bases. Sample: peripheral blood, taken from a patient treated with radiotherapy plus ipilimumab. The TCR sequence derives from a human donor with non-small cell lung cancer that progressed on radiotherapy plus ipilimumab. The CDR3 here is CASSPGGTSGQETQYF. The CDR3 DNA sequence: TGCGCCAGCAGCCCGGGGGGGACTAGCGGGCAGGAGACCCAGTACTTC.